This T cell receptor beta chain originates from a study of T cells after yellow fever vaccination (dated by TCRdb to about 2019). As for the study more broadly: The SMART-Seq v4 Ultra Low Input RNA kit was used to prepare libraries from fractions with low cell numbers. To follow T-cell clones before and after primary and booster YFV17D yellow fever vaccination, bulk TCR alpha and beta repertoires were sequenced over time. Blood was collected at multiple timepoints before and after primary and secondary immunization, and bulk PBMC replicates and cell subsets were isolated. The cohort comprised two healthy male donors, one aged 18 to 29 and one aged 30 to 40 years.

The label giving this sample's treatment or condition can be read as: live attenuated yellow fever vaccine strain. At every blood-draw timepoint, two biological replicates of bulk PBMCs were collected. A standard Ficoll-Paque protocol was used to isolate PBMCs from peripheral blood. TriZol was used to extract RNA from bulk PBMCs, CD4 and CD8 fractions, and dextramer-positive and dextramer-negative fractions. V is clipped by 3 bases and J by 3 bases, and the sequence between their germline boundaries is 23 bases long. CDR3 length: 19 amino acids, cysteine to phenylalanine. Only the CDR3 DNA is retained, 57 bases long and in frame from the first base. Sequencing used an Illumina NovaSeq 6000. Synthesis of TCR cDNA relied on 5'RACE template switching, a step that introduced a universal primer site along with unique molecular identifiers. cDNA synthesis was primed from both the TCR alpha and TCR beta constant segments. Library amplification used two PCR steps, and the second PCR step added sample barcodes and sequencing adapters. Sequencing of libraries was done on Illumina HiSeq 2500 (2x100 bp) or NovaSeq (2x150 bp). The authors' pipeline ran thus. Demultiplexing of reads and collapsing into UMI consensus sequences were performed with MIGEC, and V(D)J alignment was carried out with MiXCR. Vaccine-responding clonotypes were defined with edgeR using replicate PBMC samples, requiring FDR below 0.01 and a log2 fold change above 5 up to day 15. Each bulk clonotype was labeled CD4 or CD8 based on which sequenced repertoire, CD4 or CD8, contained the clonotype at higher abundance. TCRdb's own reprocessing of the public reads used fastp at Q25 and MiXCR and kept productive beta chains. Rows with one shared CDR3 protein collapse into an entry with the most common genes and DNA. The V and J calls shown here were made by TCRdb, not taken from the authors' results. This sample comprises some 340,000 distinct CDR3 sequences, over 4% of them detected only once. The ten largest clones capture 20% to 25% of the sample.

What the study reported, not specific to this receptor: Compared with the primary T-cell response, the secondary T-cell response was faster but weaker, reaching its peak on day 5 rather than on day 15. A small fraction of clonotypes showed up in both the CD4 and CD8 compartments, probably as a result of convergent recombination. Because the study included only two donors, the extent to which the findings can be generalized is limited. Because abundant contaminating clonotypes from the bulk population could be contained in FACS-sorted repertoires, computational filtering was required. After the booster, most of the clones that had expanded following primary vaccination were detected again (roughly 96% of CD4 and roughly 88% of CD8), which suggests that memory was broadly maintained.

This clonotype has at least ten counts. The antigen it recognizes is unknown. No base quality values were provided; no much bigger clone lies one nucleotide off. The specimen comprised PBMCs, sampled 5 days after the yellow fever booster vaccination. This sequence uses TRBV12-3 or TRBV12-4 and TRBJ1-4; the D gene is perhaps TRBD1, from 6 matching bases. The clonotype was recovered from a man aged 18 to 30 who received the YFV17D yellow fever vaccine. The base sequence is TGTGCCAGCAGTTTGGGACATTCGACGATCCTGGTGGCTAATGAAAAACTGTTTTTT. Its product reads: CASSLGHSTILVANEKLFF.